This is a list of T cell receptor beta chains from one sample in a study of shared T cell receptors in the human thymus. The protocol was immunoSEQ multiplex PCR, while the TCRdb copy is restricted to in-frame clones and leaves out a portion. The sample comprises hundreds of thousands of clones, more than 75% of which are singletons, and more than 0.009% rests with the top ten. Another study also made use of these data, one on human thymus T cells.

The sample taken for sequencing was thymocytes. The receptors originated from a boy under two years old with a congenital heart defect. Each CDR3 is given with its conserved first and last residue. Fields, in order: V gene, clone size, D gene, J gene, CDR3 DNA, CDR3 protein. D genes are given only for firm matches. Not every row has a clone size; where given, it reads once, few, many or a size class.

TRBV28	-	TRBD1	TRBJ1-4	TGTGCCAGCAGTTTCAGGGGGACTAATGAAAAACTGTTTTTT	CASSFRGTNEKLFF
TRBV6-4	few	TRBD2	TRBJ2-1	TGTGCCAGCCCCCGGGACGGGAGGAACTACAATGAGCAGTTCTTC	CASPRDGRNYNEQFF
TRBV11-2	-	TRBD2	TRBJ2-5	TGTGCCAGCAGCTCGGGTAGCGGGAGGAGCTTGGAGACCCAGTACTTC	CASSSGSGRSLETQYF
TRBV7-9	-	TRBD1	TRBJ2-7	TGTGCCAGCAGCCGCAACAGGGGGCCCCCCTACGAGCAGTACTTC	CASSRNRGPPYEQYF
TRBV29-1	-	-	TRBJ1-4	TGCAGCGTTGAAGCAGGGGATTTCGGTGAAAAACTGTTTTTT	CSVEAGDFGEKLFF
TRBV4-3	-	-	TRBJ1-2	TGCGCCAGCAGTCCGATAGACAGGCACGCTAACTATGGCTACACCTTC	CASSPIDRHANYGYTF
TRBV28	few	TRBD1	TRBJ1-5	TGTGCCAGCATAGGGACAGACAATCAGCCCCAGCATTTT	CASIGTDNQPQHF
TRBV4-3	-	TRBD2	TRBJ2-3	TGCGCCAGCAGCCAAGGTGGGGTAGCGGGGACCACAGATACGCAGTATTTT	CASSQGGVAGTTDTQYF
TRBV28	-	-	TRBJ2-1	TGTGCCAGCAGTGGGACAACGAACAATGAGCAGTTCTTC	CASSGTTNNEQFF
TRBV28	-	-	TRBJ1-6	TGTGCCAGCAGTTTCGGGGGGGTTAATTCACCCCTCCACTTT	CASSFGGVNSPLHF
TRBV27	-	TRBD1	TRBJ1-2	TGTGCCAGCGGCTACAGGGGGATAAACTATGGCTACACCTTC	CASGYRGINYGYTF
TRBV4-3	-	TRBD1	TRBJ1-4	TGCGCCAGCACTCAATCTGTCGAGGGGGCCTATGAAAAACTGTTTTTT	CASTQSVEGAYEKLFF
TRBV19	-	TRBD1	TRBJ1-5	TGTGCCAGTAGACCCGGACAGGGCCATCAGCCCCAGCATTTT	CASRPGQGHQPQHF
TRBV11-2	-	TRBD1	TRBJ2-7	TGTGCCAGCAGCCGAACAGGGGTCGAGCAGTACTTC	CASSRTGVEQYF
TRBV7-2	-	-	TRBJ2-5	TGTGCCAGCAGCTTAGACTGGGCAGGGTTTGGAGAGACCCAGTACTTC	CASSLDWAGFGETQYF
TRBV4-1	-	-	TRBJ1-1	TGCGCCAGCAGCCAGGGCTTTGACGGCGACACTGAAGCTTTCTTT	CASSQGFDGDTEAFF
TRBV7-9	-	-	TRBJ1-1	TGTGCCAGCAGCTTAGTGTCAACCGGGAATCGTAAAACTGAAGCTTTCTTT	CASSLVSTGNRKTEAFF
TRBV28	-	-	TRBJ2-7	TGTGCCAGCAGCTCCCGCCAGGGGAACGCCTACGAGCAGTACTTC	CASSSRQGNAYEQYF
TRBV4-3	-	TRBD2	TRBJ2-1	TGCGCCAGCAGCCAAGATCGAAGGCTAGCGGGAGCGAATGAGCAGTTCTTC	CASSQDRRLAGANEQFF
TRBV7-3	-	-	TRBJ2-2	TGTGCCAGCAGCCCGGGTCTCACCGGGGAGCTGTTTTTT	CASSPGLTGELFF
TRBV7-9	-	TRBD2	TRBJ2-7	TGTGCCAGCAGCCACGGACTAGCGTCCTCTTACGAGCAGTACTTC	CASSHGLASSYEQYF
TRBV28	once	TRBD1	TRBJ1-4	TGTGCCAGCAGACTAACAGGGGGCCTAACTAATGAAAAACTGTTTTTT	CASRLTGGLTNEKLFF
TRBV19	-	TRBD1	TRBJ1-5	TGTGCCAGTACCCGGGACAGGGGGGGCACGGTTTATCAGCCCCAGCATTTT	CASTRDRGGTVYQPQHF
TRBV7-9	-	TRBD1	TRBJ1-1	TGTGCCAGCAGCACCAGGACAGGGGCGCGGATGACTGAAGCTTTCTTT	CASSTRTGARMTEAFF
TRBV7-6	-	TRBD1	TRBJ2-2	TGTGCCAGCAGCTTACGGGACAGGGGAGACACCGGGGAGCTGTTTTTT	CASSLRDRGDTGELFF
TRBV14	-	TRBD1	TRBJ2-1	TGTGCCAGCAGCCGCAGACAACAGGGGTACAATGAGCAGTTCTTC	CASSRRQQGYNEQFF
TRBV19	-	-	TRBJ2-1	TGTGCCAGTAGTCTTTGGGGCCACGGACGCCGTCTATCCTACAATGAGCAGTTCTTC	CASSLWGHGRRLSYNEQFF
TRBV29-1	-	TRBD2	TRBJ2-1	TGCAGCGTGCGGGGGGGGTCCGTCAATGAGCAGTTCTTC	CSVRGGSVNEQFF
TRBV27	-	TRBD1	TRBJ2-3	TGTGCCAGCAGGACCAGGGACAGGGGTTCCACAGATACGCAGTATTTT	CASRTRDRGSTDTQYF
TRBV18	-	-	TRBJ1-4	TGTGCCAGCTCACCACGGAGAGGGAGCCCAACTAATGAAAAACTGTTTTTT	CASSPRRGSPTNEKLFF
TRBV6-5	-	-	TRBJ2-1	TGTGCCAGCAAATTGGGGACTTACAATGAGCAGTTCTTC	CASKLGTYNEQFF
TRBV4-3	-	TRBD2	TRBJ2-3	TGCGCCAGCAGCCAAGATCGGGTAGCGGGGGGCTGCACAGATACGCAGTATTTT	CASSQDRVAGGCTDTQYF
TRBV10-2	-	TRBD1	TRBJ2-7	TGCGCCAGCTGGGCCGGGACAGGGGGCATTTACGAGCAGTACTTC	CASWAGTGGIYEQYF
TRBV7-9	-	-	TRBJ1-2	TGTGCCAGCAGCTTAGCGATGAGGCCAGGGGCCGGCTACACCTTC	CASSLAMRPGAGYTF
TRBV28	once	-	TRBJ2-7	TGTGCCAGCAGTGTTAGTTTTATCTACGAGCAGTACTTC	CASSVSFIYEQYF
TRBV18	-	TRBD1	TRBJ1-2	TGTGCCAGCTCACTTGTTCGGGACAGGGGAGAATATGGCTACACCTTC	CASSLVRDRGEYGYTF
TRBV10-3	-	-	TRBJ1-2	TGTGCCATCAGTGAGTCAAACGGCAGGGAAACCTATGGCTACACCTTC	CAISESNGRETYGYTF
TRBV28	-	-	TRBJ2-3	TGTGCCAGCAGTTTATGCCCCTCGCGGTGCTGGGGCACAGATACGCAGTATTTT	CASSLCPSRCWGTDTQYF
TRBV6-1	-	-	TRBJ2-1	TGTGCCAGCAGTGACTATTACCCGGGGGTCCCCTACAATGAGCAGTTCTTC	CASSDYYPGVPYNEQFF
TRBV5-5	once	-	TRBJ2-3	TGTGCCAGCAGCTTGGCCCGAGATACGCAGTATTTT	CASSLARDTQYF
TRBV10-2	-	-	TRBJ2-5	TGCGCCAGCAGTGAGGGACTCCAAGAGACCCAGTACTTC	CASSEGLQETQYF
TRBV4-1	-	-	TRBJ1-2	TGCGCCAGCAGCCAAGATTTGGCTGGGACAACTTATAACTATGGCTACACCTTC	CASSQDLAGTTYNYGYTF
TRBV19	-	-	TRBJ2-2	TGTGCCACCCAGGCCGCGAACACCGGGGAGCTGTTTTTT	CATQAANTGELFF
TRBV12-5	-	-	TRBJ2-7	TGTGCTAGTGCCCTCCCGAAGGGGCTGTCTACCTACGAGCAGTACTTC	CASALPKGLSTYEQYF